Listed here is a single TCR beta chain. Its matching antigen is unknown. These data belong to a study of cytomegalovirus exposure and HLA in healthy donors. Study-wide points: The study had only CMV serostatus as immune exposure information. Earlier analysis yielded a pattern in which most TCR beta V segments were productive about 90% or about 30% of the time.

CDR3 length: 12 residues. Germline CDR1 and CDR2: SQVTM and ANQGSEA. The germline V and J ends were trimmed by 5 bases and 6 bases, with 13 bases remaining between them. 60 Vbeta and 13 Jbeta primers were used in PCR. This table comes from immunoSEQ multiplex PCR, and its TCRdb copy is limited to in-frame clones, with some not included. The data show approximately 140,000 clones, roughly 77% seen once. This chain connects TRBV29-1 to TRBJ1-2, with a possible D match to TRBD1 (5 bases). This clonotype originated in a female donor in good health and CMV-seronegative. Sequencing input: PBMCs. The CDR3 coding sequence is TGCAGCGTTCACCTCAGGGTGGATGGCTACACCTTC. Encoded protein: CSVHLRVDGYTF.